This T cell receptor beta chain was found in a study of tumor and adjacent non-tumor tissue in lung cancer (dated by TCRdb to the late 2010s). Background on the whole study: The cohort included more than 9 adenocarcinoma, 2 squamous cell carcinoma and 1 small cell lung cancer patients. About 30 paired specimens, one tumor and one normal lung sample per patient, were profiled by TCRbeta CDR3 sequencing. Sequencing generated a total of roughly 130 million productive TCRbeta reads, averaging roughly 4.4 million reads per sample. Among the approximately 15 patients, ages ranged from about 31 to 85 years, approximately 10 were men and 5 were women, and disease was TNM stage I to III. The study compared bulk TCRbeta repertoires between lung tumor tissue and matched distant non-tumor lung tissue from over twelve lung cancer patients.

In regard to this clonotype: What this receptor recognizes is not known. Sequence at one end of the junction differs from germline and may be a read error.

Libraries were made using multiplex PCR. Sequencing used an Illumina HiSeq 2500. TCRbeta libraries were constructed through three rounds of nested PCR with primers (Table S4) according to protocols adapted from ARM-PCR. PCR products of 200-500 bp were gel-excised and purified with the QIAquick gel extraction kit before sequencing. On the study's bioinformatics: Reads were cleaned with Trimmomatic, merged with FLASH into complete CDR3 sequences, and assigned to V(D)J germline segments with MiTCR. VDJtools was used to compute clonal diversity as the inverse Simpson's index. In-frame sequences without a premature stop codon were defined as productive reads. TCRdb ran its own pipeline on the public reads, namely fastp trimming at Q25 and MiXCR clone calling, and kept in-frame beta chains. All rows with the same CDR3 protein become a single entry with the most common DNA and genes. For this entry, the V and J calls and clone size follow TCRdb and not the study's own pipeline. The sample data list tens of thousands of distinct CDR3 sequences, and around two thirds of these were observed just once. The top ten clones comprise around 29% of the sample.

The CDR3 numbers 13 residues from cysteine through phenylalanine. The CDR3 DNA has 39 bases and is translated from base 1. The germline V gene sets CDR1 to SQVTM and CDR2 to ANQGSEA. Findings and caveats that apply to the study as a whole: A significantly larger cumulative share of the repertoire was made up by the top 100 clones in normal lung than in tumor tissue. Only around 14 patients were in the cohort, and the authors stated that larger samples and more detailed clinical data are needed. Significantly higher TCR diversity was found in younger patients, and higher tumor TCR diversity was associated with shorter overall and disease-free survival. Neither the sequencing platform nor unique molecular identifiers are named or mentioned anywhere in the methods. Tumor tissue showed significantly greater TCR diversity (inverse Simpson) than normal lung tissue (approximately 400 vs 170, P = 0.0075, Mann-Whitney U test). Peripheral blood was not sequenced, so blood TCRbeta repertoires were not examined in the lung cancer patients of the study.

RNA was isolated from bulk unsorted tissue, and RNA quality was assessed with a NanoDrop ND-1000 and an Agilent 2100. The normal lung samples consisted of distant non-tumor tissue collected more than 3 cm from the tumor edge. All donors had newly diagnosed lung cancer, had not received prior chemotherapy, and were admitted for thoracic surgery in China between August and November 2014. Patients with previous radiotherapy or chemotherapy, or with another concurrent cancer, were excluded from the study. Pieces of surgical tissue measuring roughly 1-2.2 cm3 were kept in RNAlater solution and held at -80 degrees C until needed.

The source of this sequence is a man in his sixties or seventies with non-small cell lung cancer. Sequenced: distant non-tumor lung tissue. Rearrangement joined TRBV29-1 to TRBJ2-5; a tentative D call is TRBD2 (5 bases match). Here is the DNA: TGTAGCGTAGCTGGCAGGTACCAACAGACCCAGTACTTC. This translates into CSVAGRYQQTQYF.